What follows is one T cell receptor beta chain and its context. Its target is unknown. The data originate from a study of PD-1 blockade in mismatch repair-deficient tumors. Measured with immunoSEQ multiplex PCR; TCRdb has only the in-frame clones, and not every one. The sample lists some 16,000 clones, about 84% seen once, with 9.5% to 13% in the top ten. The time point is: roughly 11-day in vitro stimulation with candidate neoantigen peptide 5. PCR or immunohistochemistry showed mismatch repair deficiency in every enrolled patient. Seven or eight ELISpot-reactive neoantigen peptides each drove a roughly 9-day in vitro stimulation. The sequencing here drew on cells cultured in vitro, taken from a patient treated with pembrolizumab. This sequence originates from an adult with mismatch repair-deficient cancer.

This chain's CDR3 is CASARMDGYTF. Written as DNA, the CDR3 is TGTGCCAGCGCTCGGATGGATGGCTACACCTTC. The chain has TRBV6-1 and TRBJ1-2; no firm D call. Trimming shortened V by 8 bases and J by 6 bases, and 10 bases separated the two germline ends. The CDR3 is 11 residues long. The germline gives CDR1 MNHNS, CDR2 SASEGT.